This T cell receptor beta chain was found in a study of blood T cell repertoires in COVID-19. Study in general: Some COVID-19 samples were acute and others convalescent; all came from the United States, Italy and Spain. The analysed material was cDNA or gDNA that came from T cells, B-cell-depleted T cells, or PBMCs.

V was clipped by 1 base and J by 4 bases, with 13 bases between them. The CDR3 extends over 15 amino acids. The germline gives CDR1 SGHAT, CDR2 FQNNGV. Per the authors' pipeline: Scientists estimated how many nucleated cells there were by amplifying reference gene primers. The protocol was immunoSEQ multiplex PCR, while the TCRdb copy is restricted to in-frame clones and leaves out a portion. V and J calls and clone size are those listed in that table; D and trimming were worked out from the DNA. The data show 35,000 to 50,000 clones, 80% to 90% seen once. Sequencing was done on a sample of peripheral blood. This receptor was obtained from a woman of 80 years or more with acute or convalescent COVID-19. The chain joins TRBV11-2 to TRBJ2-5; D might be TRBD2 (6 bases). The CDR3, as DNA: TGTGCCAGCAGCTTAGGCGGGGACGTTGGAGAGACCCAGTACTTC. Residues: CASSLGGDVGETQYF.